Included here is one TCR beta chain sequence, with context. Antigen: not known. The source of the sample is a study of cytomegalovirus exposure and HLA in healthy donors. General study findings and limits: For cytomegalovirus status, the classifier reportedly gave diagnoses with high specificity and sensitivity.

The method was immunoSEQ multiplex PCR; TCRdb's version includes in-frame clones alone and lacks a portion of them. The sample lists 80,000 to 100,000 clones, over 75% occurring once. The CDR3 is 15 amino acids. Trimming removed 1 base at V and 2 bases at J, with 10 bases between. Germline V lookup: CDR1 SGDLS, CDR2 YYNGEE. The sequenced sample consisted of PBMCs. The chain recombines TRBV9 with TRBJ2-1; D may be TRBD2 (5 bases). The TCR comes from a man between 18 and 29 years old in good health and CMV-seropositive. The CDR3 DNA reads as TGTGCCAGCAGCGTATCAAGCGGAGCCTACAATGAGCAGTTCTTC. It encodes CASSVSSGAYNEQFF.